Listed below are T cell receptor beta chains from one sample, sequenced in a study of shared clonotypes between healthy human individuals. TCRdb's copy holds only in-frame clones and misses some; the assay was immunoSEQ multiplex PCR. The sample includes about 2.3 million clones, approximately 90% of them seen just once. Specimen: naive CD4+ T cells from PBMCs. All receptors derive from a man aged 18 to 29 in good health. Some clones in this sample may be carry-over from other donors' samples. Both conserved end residues are part of each CDR3. Each record gives: clone size, J gene, V gene, D gene, CDR3 DNA, CDR3 protein. D genes are given only for firm matches. Rows may omit the clone size; those that give it use once, few, many or a size class.

.,TRBJ1-2,TRBV7-3,.,TGTGCCAGCAGCGTAGAGGGAGGCTATGGCTACACCTTC,CASSVEGGYGYTF
.,TRBJ2-5,TRBV4-1,.,TGCGCCAGCAAGGGGGTTGAGACCCAGTACTTC,CASKGVETQYF
once,TRBJ2-5,TRBV7-3,TRBD2,TGTGCCAGCAGCTTCGGGGGGGAAGAGACCCAGTACTTC,CASSFGGEETQYF
.,TRBJ2-5,TRBV19,.,TGTGCCAGTAGTATGAGTCTCATAAGGGGTCAAGAGACCCAGTACTTC,CASSMSLIRGQETQYF
.,TRBJ2-2,TRBV5-1,.,TGCGCCAGCAGCTTCGACCACAAAGGGGACACCGGGGAGCTGTTTTTT,CASSFDHKGDTGELFF
.,TRBJ1-5,TRBV28,TRBD1,TGTGCCAGCAGTTTAAATAAGGGGGCACAGCCCCAGCATTTT,CASSLNKGAQPQHF
.,TRBJ1-2,TRBV15,.,TGTGCCACCAGCAGGGGGGACTCCGAGGTAGATGGCTACACCTTC,CATSRGDSEVDGYTF
.,TRBJ2-7,TRBV10-3,TRBD2,TGTGCCACCCTCCCTAGCGGGAGGGTCGAGCAGTACTTC,CATLPSGRVEQYF
.,TRBJ2-5,TRBV10-3,TRBD2,TGTGCCATCGGGGTCCTCGCGGGAGGGCCGGGAGAGACCCAGTACTTC,CAIGVLAGGPGETQYF
.,TRBJ1-2,TRBV6-1,TRBD1,TGTGCCACGGCCCGACAGGGGTCTCAGGGCTATGGCTACACCTTC,CATARQGSQGYGYTF
.,TRBJ1-4,TRBV28,TRBD1,TGTGCCAGCAGTCGATACCAGGGGGCGTTCGGGGAAAAACTGTTTTTT,CASSRYQGAFGEKLFF
few,TRBJ1-1,TRBV29-1,TRBD1,TGCAGCGTCCAAAGGGACAGGGGAGGCACTGAAGCTTTCTTT,CSVQRDRGGTEAFF
.,TRBJ2-2,TRBV6-4,TRBD2,TGTGCCAGCAGTGAACTTAGCGGGAGGGCCGACGGGGAGCTGTTTTTT,CASSELSGRADGELFF
once,TRBJ1-6,TRBV5-1,.,TGCGCCAGCAGCTTGGCCGCCCTATCACCCCTCCACTTT,CASSLAALSPLHF
.,TRBJ2-4,TRBV6-6,.,TGTGCCAGCACCGCCCAGGATGGTTTGGACATTCAGTACTTC,CASTAQDGLDIQYF
.,TRBJ2-1,TRBV9,TRBD2,TGTGCCAGCAGCAAAGCGGGAGACGGTTACAATGAGCAGTTCTTC,CASSKAGDGYNEQFF
.,TRBJ2-3,TRBV9,.,TGTGCCAGCAGCGTAGGGCCAGCCAGGACAGATACGCAGTATTTT,CASSVGPARTDTQYF
.,TRBJ2-7,TRBV15,TRBD1,TGTGCCACCAGCAGGGGGGACAGATACGAGCAGTACTTC,CATSRGDRYEQYF
.,TRBJ2-1,TRBV5-4,.,TGTGCCAGCAGCTTGGGGCGAGTTCTCGATGAGCAGTTCTTC,CASSLGRVLDEQFF
.,TRBJ2-1,TRBV11-2,.,TGTGCCAGCAGCTTAGGTCTTAACTCCTACAATGAGCAGTTCTTC,CASSLGLNSYNEQFF